This T cell receptor beta chain was captured by sequencing in a study of T cells after yellow fever vaccination (dated by TCRdb to the late 2010s). Describing the broader study: The SMART-Seq v4 Ultra Low Input RNA kit was used to prepare libraries from fractions with low cell numbers. To follow T-cell clones before and after both primary and booster YFV17D yellow fever vaccination, bulk TCR alpha and beta repertoires underwent longitudinal sequencing. The cohort comprised two healthy male donors, one aged 18 to 29 and one aged 30 to 39 years. Blood was drawn at multiple timepoints before and after primary and secondary immunization, with bulk PBMC replicates and cell subsets isolated.

General study outcomes and caveats: A small fraction of clonotypes showed up in both the CD4 and CD8 compartments, probably as a result of convergent recombination. The secondary T-cell response was weaker than the primary response but faster, peaking on day 5 instead of day 15. Because abundant contaminating clonotypes from the bulk population could be contained in FACS-sorted repertoires, computational filtering was required. Most clones expanded after primary vaccination (approximately 97% of CD4 and 70% to 90% of CD8) were re-detected after the booster, suggesting that broad memory maintenance occurred. Because only a couple of donors were included in the study, the extent to which the findings can be generalized is limited.

This specimen's treatment or condition label, interpreted: live attenuated yellow fever vaccine strain. At every blood-draw timepoint, two biological replicates of bulk PBMCs were collected. PBMCs were isolated from peripheral blood using a standard Ficoll-Paque protocol. RNA was extracted with TriZol from bulk PBMCs, CD4 and CD8 fractions, and dextramer-positive and dextramer-negative fractions. This clonotype showed up many times. What antigen it recognizes has not been identified. No much larger clone exists at a distance of one base, and base qualities are not known. Via the germline V gene, CDR1 is SGHDT and CDR2 YYEEEE. Clipping removes 3 bases from V and 2 bases from J, with 11 as the unmatched junction base count. Taken from cysteine to phenylalanine, the CDR3 has 17 residues. Of all the DNA, just the CDR3 is kept, 51 bases in frame from base 1. TCR cDNA was synthesized by 5'RACE template switching, through which a universal primer site and unique molecular identifiers were introduced. Priming for cDNA synthesis came from both the TCR alpha and TCR beta constant segments. Libraries were amplified in two PCR steps, with sample barcodes and sequencing adapters added in the second step. Sequencing of libraries was done on Illumina HiSeq 2500 (2x100 bp) or NovaSeq (2x150 bp). Regarding the original processing steps: MIGEC was used to demultiplex reads and collapse the reads into UMI consensus sequences, and MiXCR was used for V(D)J alignment. Vaccine-responding clonotypes were defined with edgeR using replicate PBMC samples, requiring FDR below 0.01 and a log2 fold change above 5 up to day 15. CD4 or CD8 identity was assigned to each bulk clonotype according to whether the clonotype was present at higher abundance in the sequenced CD4 repertoire or the sequenced CD8 repertoire. TCRdb trimmed the raw reads at Q25, called clones with MiXCR and kept productive beta chains. Every entry covers one CDR3 protein and lists the most common genes and DNA from its rows. TCRdb's processing, not the authors' own work, is the source of the V and J calls. Present in this sample are around 350,000 distinct CDR3 sequences, about 6% of which were seen just once. The ten most abundant clones make up about 15% of the sample.

This TCR came from a young man who received the YFV17D yellow fever vaccine. The sequences come from PBMCs, collected 5 days after the yellow fever booster vaccination. The chain uses TRBV5-6 and TRBJ2-5, and TRBD2 matches 9 of the central bases. This receptor has the CDR3 CASSSGLATPPQETQYF. The DNA is TGTGCCAGCAGCTCGGGACTAGCTACTCCCCCACAAGAGACCCAGTACTTC.